The present entry profiles one TCR beta chain with its context. The antigen is unknown. The data are from a study of monozygotic twins with inflammatory bowel disease. This CDR3 has 15 residues. Germline V gives CDR1 MNHEY, CDR2 SVGEGT. UMIs containing a 6-nucleotide sample barcode were added via template switching. cDNA for TCRalpha and TCRbeta was amplified by nested PCRs of about 15 then nine to ten cycles. TCRdb reprocessed the 5' RACE reads and keeps a single row for each CDR3 protein, giving no DNA. The sample table includes 310,000 or so distinct CDR3 sequences. Findings and caveats of the study: The co-twins with IBD showed lower TCRbeta diversity (inverse Simpson) than their healthy siblings. In the analysis, different T cell subtypes could not be told apart.

The sample taken for sequencing was blood. This sequence was found in a human donor with ulcerative colitis or Crohn's disease, or a healthy co-twin of an affected twin (not recorded which). V gene TRBV6-2 or TRBV6-3 combines with J gene TRBJ2-7; TCRdb's D call, TRBD2, is unchecked because there is no DNA. CDR3 residues: CASSYLRTADYEQYF.